These 13 T cell receptor beta chains originate from one sample sequenced in a study of T cell repertoires in cytomegalovirus infection. For these TCRs, the target antigens are not known. TCRdb recomputed calls from the reads with MiXCR, one row per CDR3 protein. The profile shows 450,000 to 600,000 distinct CDR3 sequences, around 30% of them singletons. The source material was cultured PBMCs, sampled from culture after CMV antigen stimulation. The receptors originated from a human donor in good health (CMV status not recorded). Some clones in this sample may be carry-over from other donors' samples.

V is TRBV18 and J is TRBJ2-7, with a possible D match to TRBD2 (5 bases). Germline CDR1 is KGHSH and CDR2 is LQKENI. The CDR3 runs to 14 residues. The ends were cut back, 3 bases at V and 3 bases at J, with 12 bases in the middle. CDR3 region: CASSPLGGNYEQYV. In nucleotides, the CDR3 is TGTGCCAGCTCACCTCTCGGAGGAAACTACGAGCAGTACGTC.

The V call is TRBV10-3, the J call TRBJ2-2; D uncertain. There are 13 residues in the CDR3. Trimming stripped 3 bases from V and 5 bases from J, with 7 bases between. CDR1 is ENHRY, CDR2 SYGVKD, per germline. CDR3 loop: CAISDQVTGELFF. The CDR3 DNA reads as TGTGCCATCAGTGATCAGGTTACCGGGGAGCTGTTTTTT.

This chain links TRBV12-3 or TRBV12-4 with TRBJ2-3; D unresolved. The V end was cut by 3 bases, the J end by 6 bases, with 10 bases between. The CDR3 runs 13 residues. This CDR3 is CASSLDEVDTQYF. CDR3 nucleotide sequence: TGTGCCAGCAGTTTGGACGAGGTGGATACGCAGTATTTT.

The CDR3 reads CASSLDYRDRGNEQFF. Written as DNA, the CDR3 is TGTGCCAGCAGCTTAGACTACCGGGACAGGGGCAATGAGCAGTTCTTC. This chain connects TRBV11-2 to TRBJ2-1; 10 positions agree with TRBD1. CDR3 length equals 16 residues. Losses at the gene ends were 0 bases for V and 6 bases for J; bases not matched to a gene: 5. CDR1 is SGHAT, CDR2 FQNNGV, per germline.

This clonotype occurred a few times. V usage is TRBV25-1 and J usage is TRBJ2-7; the D gene is possibly TRBD1 (5 bases). V was cut by 3 bases and J by 3 bases, with 12 bases left in between. This CDR3 is 14 amino acids long. CDR1 is MGHDK and CDR2 is SYGVNS in the germline V gene. CDR3 nucleotide sequence: TGTGCCAGCAGTGACCCGGACAACTACTACGAGCAGTACGTC. The encoded protein is CASSDPDNYYEQYV.

The table lists this clonotype with many counts. The genes are TRBV11-2 and TRBJ2-5, with D maybe TRBD1 (6 bases). V lost 5 bases and J 2 bases, leaving 15 bases between the germline ends. The CDR3 spans 15 residues. Per germline, CDR1 SGHAT and CDR2 FQNNGV. Here the CDR3 DNA reads TGTGCCAGCAGCCCGCAGGGGTTCGGTCAAGAGACCCAGTACTTC. Residues: CASSPQGFGQETQYF.

The chain carries TRBV5-4 and TRBJ2-7; TRBD2 matches 7 bases. Per the germline V gene, CDR1 is SGHNT and CDR2 is YYREEE (reference sequence). Trimming at V came to 3 bases and at J to 3 bases, leaving 9 bases not matched to a gene. This CDR3 has 15 amino acids. The CDR3 is CASSSTGTTYYEQYF. Here the CDR3 DNA reads TGTGCCAGCAGCTCCACCGGGACTACCTACTACGAGCAGTACTTC.

This clonotype was found many times. The chain carries TRBV7-2 and TRBJ2-2; tentative D call: TRBD2 (6 bases). The CDR3 runs 16 residues. Trimming took off 4 bases at V and 4 bases at J, with 16 bases between the two ends. The germline V gene has CDR1 SGHTA and CDR2 FQGNSA. The CDR3 bases are TGTGCCAGCAGCTCCTCCAGGTGGGGGGTCACCGGGGAGCTGTTTTTT. Translation gives CASSSSRWGVTGELFF.

This clonotype occurred a few times. CDR3 sequence (DNA): TGTGCCGTCGCGCGGGTTTCGGAGGAGCAGTACTTC. This translates into CAVARVSEEQYF. This chain uses TRBV7-4 with TRBJ2-7; maybe TRBD2 (5 bases). The CDR3 is 12 residues long. Germline CDR1 reads SGHVT; CDR2 reads SQSDAQ. Deletions cut 11 bases from V and 7 bases from J, with 18 bases between.

This clonotype was recorded many times. The rearrangement links TRBV9 to TRBJ2-2; D may be TRBD1 or TRBD2 (6 bases each). There are 15 residues in the CDR3. V lost 6 bases, J lost 7 bases, and 19 bases lay in between. The germline V gene encodes CDR1 SGDLS and CDR2 YYNGEE. In nucleotides, the CDR3 is TGTGCCAGCAACAACGGTGGGGGGCTCGGCGGGGAGCTGTTTTTT. Amino acids: CASNNGGGLGGELFF.

This chain joins TRBV4-3 and TRBJ2-1, with 8 bases lining up with TRBD2. The CDR3 consists of 16 residues. V lost 1 base, J lost 7 bases, and 9 bases stayed unmatched. Per germline, CDR1 LGHNA and CDR2 YSLEER. This CDR3 reads CASSQVSLAGQNEQFF. Written as DNA, the CDR3 is TGCGCCAGCAGCCAAGTTTCGCTAGCGGGTCAGAATGAGCAGTTCTTC.

The chain carries TRBV20-1 and TRBJ1-2; TRBD1 agrees at 7 bases. From germline, CDR1 is DFQATT and CDR2 SNEGSKA (reference sequence). The CDR3 contains 13 residues. J gave up 4 bases and V 5 bases, and 7 bases lay outside the gene matches. The CDR3 bases are TGCAGTGCTGCCGGGACAGACCCCTATGGCTACACCTTC. This gives the protein CSAAGTDPYGYTF.

The rearrangement joins TRBV18 to TRBJ2-5, with 9 bases matching TRBD1. This CDR3 region has 14 residues. After removal of 5 bases from V and 5 bases from J, the junction contained 6 bases not matched to a gene. The germline V gene encodes CDR1 KGHSH and CDR2 LQKENI. The CDR3 coding sequence is TGTGCCAGCTCAACAGGGACAGGGAGTGAGACCCAGTACTTC. Its translation is CASSTGTGSETQYF.